This TCR beta chain was documented in a study of blood T cell repertoires in COVID-19. In the study overall: The samples span acute and convalescent COVID-19 from the United States, Italy and Spain. The cDNA or gDNA used as material had been derived from T cells, B-cell-depleted T cells, or PBMCs.

Germline lookup yields CDR1 MGHDK and CDR2 SYGVNS. The ends were cut back, 1 base at V and 10 bases at J, with 11 bases in the middle. The CDR3 spans 14 residues. Methods used by the authors: Amplification from reference gene primers served as the basis for estimated nucleated cell counts. Produced via immunoSEQ multiplex PCR; TCRdb's table is partial and in-frame only. From that table come the V and J calls and clone size; the DNA was used to work out D and trimming. The table lists 60,000 to 75,000 clones, approximately 79% of them singletons. This clone is categorized as medium-sized. Sequences were obtained from peripheral blood. The chain combines TRBV25-1 with TRBJ1-6, with D unresolved. This sequence originates from a woman in her forties or fifties with acute or convalescent COVID-19. The CDR3 DNA sequence: TGTGCCAGCAGTGAATTGGGGTCGGGGTCACCCCTCCACTTT. This sequence encodes CASSELGSGSPLHF. The full variable domain, in which reference TRBV25-1 and TRBJ1-6 provide the parts outside the CDR3, is EADIYQTPRYLVIGTGKKITLECSQTMGHDKMYWYQQDPGMELHLIHYSYGVNSTEKGDLSSESTVSRIRTEHFPLTLESARPSHTSQYLCASSELGSGSPLHFGNGTRLTVT.